This paragraph covers one T cell receptor beta chain sequence. The antigen is not known. J gave up 2 bases and V 7 bases, and 5 bases lay outside the gene matches. CDR1 is MDHEN and CDR2 is SYDVKM in the germline V gene. The CDR3 runs 14 residues. This sample was included in a study of OX40 agonist ivuxolimab in advanced cancers. The wider study: Eligibility admitted prior anti-PD-1, anti-PD-L1 or anti-CTLA-4 therapy; 35% to 40% had some. Two cutaneous melanoma patients and one hepatocellular carcinoma patient, three in all, had partial responses.

TCRdb's copy holds only in-frame clones and misses some; the assay was immunoSEQ multiplex PCR. Counted here are tens of thousands of clones, 70% to 90% occurring once; the ten biggest clones make up roughly 8%. Study-level points and caveats: CD8+ T cells averaged more expanded clones than CD4+. At doses 0.1 to 3.0 mg/kg, CD4+ and CD8+ clones expanded.

The chain joins TRBV28 to TRBJ2-3; 8 bases agree with TRBD1. This clonotype originated in an adult with an advanced solid tumor such as melanoma, head and neck, liver or kidney cancer. Sequenced here: CD4+ or CD8+ T cells sorted from blood, sampled in a trial of the OX40 agonist ivuxolimab. The CDR3 DNA reads TGTGCCAGCACCCTGGACAGGGTCACAGATACGCAGTATTTT. This sequence encodes CASTLDRVTDTQYF.